The T cell receptor beta chain described here comes from a study of CD8+ T cells in alopecia areata. A note on this clone: One end of the junction fails to match germline, which may point to a read error.

CDR3 length: 13 amino acids. Germline V gene sequence: CDR1 SSHAT, CDR2 FNYEAQ (reference sequence). RNA was extracted and reverse transcribed into cDNA as the sequencing template. Sequencing was performed with immunoSEQ multiplex PCR; in TCRdb, only in-frame clones are kept and a portion is missing. The sample has hundreds of thousands of clones, roughly two thirds seen once. This TCR derives from a human donor with alopecia areata. V and J are TRBV7-7 and TRBJ2-7; possible D gene TRBD2, 5 bases. The input for sequencing was CD4+ T cells sorted from blood, taken at week 0. The CDR3 loop is CASSFGITGEQYF. Here the CDR3 DNA reads TGTGCTAGCAGCTTTGGTATCACGGGGGAGCAGTACTTC.